Listed below are T cell receptor beta chains from one sample, sequenced in a study of blood T cell repertoires in COVID-19. Libraries were prepared by immunoSEQ multiplex PCR; TCRdb keeps only in-frame clonotypes and omits some of them. The sample has about 140,000 clones; about 76% are singletons. The sample consisted of peripheral blood. The receptors were gathered from an elderly man with acute or convalescent COVID-19. Each CDR3 is given with its conserved first and last residue. The order of the fields is D gene, CDR3 length, J gene, clone size, V gene, CDR3 DNA, CDR3 protein. D genes are given only for firm matches. A row's size may be missing; if present it is once, few, many or a size class.

>-|13|TRBJ1-6|few|TRBV30
TGTGCCGGAACTAGGGCAGGAGATTCACCCCTCCACTTT
CAGTRAGDSPLHF
>-|14|TRBJ1-3|-|TRBV11-2
TGTGCCAGCACCCCCGTCGGGGTTGGAAACACCATATATTTT
CASTPVGVGNTIYF
>TRBD1|17|TRBJ2-5|-|TRBV5-1
TGCGCCAGCAGCCCGATTCCTCCCGGGGACAGTCAGGAGACCCAGTACTTC
CASSPIPPGDSQETQYF
>TRBD1|18|TRBJ1-4|-|TRBV4-3
TGCGCCAGCAGCCAAAATCCGGGACAGGGGCGAACGAATGAAAAACTGTTTTTT
CASSQNPGQGRTNEKLFF
>TRBD1|13|TRBJ1-1|-|TRBV5-4
TGTGCCAGCAGGAACACGAACAGGGGTTGGTCTTTCTTT
CASRNTNRGWSFF
>-|17|TRBJ2-1|-|TRBV5-6
TGTGCCAGCAGCTTGGTACAGGCCCGTTCATCCTACAATGAGCAGTTCTTC
CASSLVQARSSYNEQFF
>-|14|TRBJ2-2|-|TRBV7-3
TGTGCCAGCAGCCTCTTCGGGGTCACCGGGGAGCTGTTTTTT
CASSLFGVTGELFF
>-|14|TRBJ1-1|-|TRBV4-2
TGTGCCAGCAGCCAAGAGGGAGGTGGCACTGAAGCTTTCTTT
CASSQEGGGTEAFF
>TRBD1|15|TRBJ1-4|-|TRBV28
TGTGCCAGCAGTTATCCAGCAACAGGGGGCTATAAACTGTTTTTT
CASSYPATGGYKLFF
>TRBD1|15|TRBJ2-7|-|TRBV5-6
TGTGCCAGCAGCTTCATCCGGGACAGGGGGGACGAGCAGTACTTC
CASSFIRDRGDEQYF
>-|14|TRBJ1-1|-|TRBV6-5
TGTGCCAGCAGGACACTGGGTATACGAACTGAAGCTTTCTTT
CASRTLGIRTEAFF
>-|17|TRBJ2-5|-|TRBV24-1
TGTGCCACCAGTGATCCGCGAACAGGTCGTATGGGAGAGACCCAGTACTTC
CATSDPRTGRMGETQYF
>-|15|TRBJ1-2|-|TRBV4-2
TGTGCCAGCAGCCAAGATGGGCGGGTAAACTATGGCTACACCTTC
CASSQDGRVNYGYTF
>-|16|TRBJ2-3|-|TRBV19
TGTGCCAGTGGACTCCCTGGAGGGCTAAGCACAGATACGCAGTATTTT
CASGLPGGLSTDTQYF
>-|12|TRBJ2-7|-|TRBV10-3
TGTGCCATCAGTGATAACAGCTACGAGCAGTACTTC
CAISDNSYEQYF
>-|15|TRBJ1-5|-|TRBV7-2
TGTGCCAGCAGCTTAGGAACGGGGGGCAATCAGCCCCAGCATTTT
CASSLGTGGNQPQHF
>-|15|TRBJ2-5|-|TRBV6-5
TGTGCCAGCAGCTATACGGACAATCCGCAAGAGACCCAGTACTTC
CASSYTDNPQETQYF